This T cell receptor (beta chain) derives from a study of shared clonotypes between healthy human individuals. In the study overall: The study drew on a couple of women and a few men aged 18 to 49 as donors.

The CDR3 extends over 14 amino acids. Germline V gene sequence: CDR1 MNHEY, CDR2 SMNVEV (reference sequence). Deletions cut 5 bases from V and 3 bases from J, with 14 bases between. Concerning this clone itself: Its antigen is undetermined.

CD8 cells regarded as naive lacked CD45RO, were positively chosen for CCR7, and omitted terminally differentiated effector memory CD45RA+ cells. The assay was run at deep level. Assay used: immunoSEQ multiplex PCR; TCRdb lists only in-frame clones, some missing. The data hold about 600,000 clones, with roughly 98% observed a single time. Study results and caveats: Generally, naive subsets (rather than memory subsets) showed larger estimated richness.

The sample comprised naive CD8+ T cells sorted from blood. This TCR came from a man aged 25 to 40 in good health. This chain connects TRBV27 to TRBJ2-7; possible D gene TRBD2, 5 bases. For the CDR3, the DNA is TGTGCCAGCAGTCCAGGTCCTGCGGGCTACGAGCAGTACTTC. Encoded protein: CASSPGPAGYEQYF.